This entry lists 5 T cell receptor beta chains sequenced from one sample in a study of tissue T cells after allogeneic stem cell transplantation. Time point specified: mouse harvest day 7 after allogeneic transplant. Tail vein injection delivered 10^7 T-cell-depleted bone marrow cells and 10^6 splenic CD5+ T cells. Assay used: immunoSEQ multiplex PCR; TCRdb lists only in-frame clones, some missing. The data hold some 6,700 clones, with around 46% observed a single time. The sequencing input was gut tissue. Receptor source: a female BALB/c mouse given C57BL/6 T cells with graft-versus-host disease after an allogeneic hematopoietic cell transplant.

This clone is deemed medium-sized. The gene names here belong to mouse. The CDR3 end is not reached by the read, which stops 1 residue before it; the germline J gene fills it in. The rearrangement joins TRBV14 to TRBJ2-7; D gene uncertain. Germline CDR1 SGHDT, CDR2 FRDEAV. CDR3 length: 11 residues. Trimming stripped 2 bases from V and 4 bases from J, with 4 bases between. The DNA read from the CDR3 is TGTGCCAGCAGTTTTCAGTATGAACAGTAC. It is translated as CASSFQYEQY. The whole CDR3 sequence is CASSFQYEQYF.

Comment on this clone: The gene names here belong to mouse. The read ends 1 residue before the CDR3 terminus; that terminus is restored from the germline J gene. The chain combines TRBV26 with TRBJ1-1, with D maybe TRBD1 (6 bases). The CDR3 spans 14 residues. CDR1 and CDR2 (germline): KGHPV, FQNQEV (reference sequence). V lost 4 bases, J lost 1 base, and 10 bases lay in between. CDR3 DNA (partial): TGTGCCAGCAGTCGCGGGACAAGAAACACAGAAGTCTTC. This gives the protein CASSRGTRNTEVF. The entire CDR3 protein reads CASSRGTRNTEVFF.

This clone showed up just a few times. Mouse germline and gene names are used. The CDR3 extends 1 residue past the end of the read, so its final part is completed from the germline J gene. The V gene is TRBV26, the J gene TRBJ2-3; a weak D match, TRBD1 (6 bases). The germline gives CDR1 KGHPV, CDR2 FQNQEV (reference sequence). The CDR3 loop spans 13 amino acids. V was shortened by 3 bases and J by 3 bases, with 7 bases between the two germline ends. The CDR3 DNA, read in part, is TGTGCCAGCAGTCTTACAGGGGCAGAAACGCTGTAT. Protein: CASSLTGAETLY. The CDR3 as a whole reads CASSLTGAETLYF.

To note about this clone: Gene and germline names: mouse. The sequence runs out 1 residue before the end of the CDR3; the remainder is reconstructed from the germline J gene. The chain carries TRBV16 and TRBJ2-7; D call uncertain. V lost 0 bases and J lost 0, with 6 bases in between. Germline CDR1 is SGHSA and CDR2 is FRNQAP. The CDR3 extends over 14 amino acids. CDR3 bases read: TGTGCAAGCAGCTTAGATTTCAGCTCCTATGAACAGTAC. As protein: CASSLDFSSYEQY. The full CDR3 is CASSLDFSSYEQYF. The full variable domain, in which reference TRBV16 and TRBJ2-7 provide the parts outside the CDR3, is NAGVIQTPRHKVTGKGQEATLWCEPISGHSAVFWYRQTIVQGLEFLTYFRNQAPIDDSGMPKERFSAQMPNQSHSTLKIQSTQPQDSAVYLCASSLDFSSYEQYFGPGTRLTVL.

On this clone itself: Germline and genes here are mouse. The sequenced fragment ends 1 residue before the CDR3 boundary, so the rest is inferred from the germline J gene. The chain joins TRBV3 to TRBJ2-3; TRBD2 matches at 7 bases. Trimming removed 5 bases from V and 0 bases from J; junction bases left unmatched: 5. Germline CDR1 reads SNHLY; CDR2 reads FYNGKV (reference sequence). CDR3 size: 15 residues. This chain's CDR3 is CASSRWGSSAETLYF. The sequenced part of the CDR3 DNA is TGTGCCAGCAGCCGCTGGGGGTCTAGTGCAGAAACGCTGTAT. Filled out from reference TRBV3 and TRBJ2-3, the complete variable domain reads GPKVLQIPSHQIIDMGQMVTLNCDPVSNHLYFYWYKQILGQQMEFLVNFYNGKVMEKSKLFKDQFSVERPDGSYFTLKIQPTALEDSAVYFCASSRWGSSAETLYFGSGTRLTVL.